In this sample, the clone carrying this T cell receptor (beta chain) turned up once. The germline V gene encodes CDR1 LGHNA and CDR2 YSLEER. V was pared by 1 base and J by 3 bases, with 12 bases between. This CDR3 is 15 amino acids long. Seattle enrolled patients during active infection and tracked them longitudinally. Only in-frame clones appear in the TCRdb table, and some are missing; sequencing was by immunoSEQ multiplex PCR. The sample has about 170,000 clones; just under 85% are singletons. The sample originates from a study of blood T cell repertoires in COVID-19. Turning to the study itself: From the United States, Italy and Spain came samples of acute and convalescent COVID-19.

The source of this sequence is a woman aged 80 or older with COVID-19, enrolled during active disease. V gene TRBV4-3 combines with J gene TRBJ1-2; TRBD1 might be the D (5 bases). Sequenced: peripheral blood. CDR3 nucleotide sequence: TGCGCCAGCAGCCAAGGTCCCCAGGGATACTATGGCTACACCTTC. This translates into CASSQGPQGYYGYTF.